Listed below are T cell receptor beta chains from one sample, sequenced in a study of post-analysis software for immune sequencing data. One entry per CDR3 protein, called by TCRdb with MiXCR from the PCR reads. Seen here are about 500,000 distinct CDR3 sequences, under 55% observed once, and the top ten hold 9.5% to 13%. Sequenced sample: blood. These receptors were taken from a girl between 10 and 17 years old with multiple sclerosis. The CDR3 runs from the conserved cysteine through the conserved F or W. The order of the fields is CDR3 protein, CDR3 DNA, V gene, J gene, clone size, D gene. The D gene is left open where the match is weak. The size of a clone is reported for some rows only, either as once, few or many, or as a class for expanded clones.

cdr3_aa: CASSLDGWAEISYEQYF
cdr3_nt: TGTGCCAGCAGCTTAGATGGTTGGGCGGAGATCTCCTACGAGCAGTACTTC
v_call: TRBV11-2
j_call: TRBJ2-7
clone_size: few
d_call: -

cdr3_aa: CASSQAGGRYEQYF
cdr3_nt: TGTGCCAGCAGTCAAGCGGGAGGGAGGTACGAGCAGTACTTC
v_call: TRBV6-1
j_call: TRBJ2-7
clone_size: -
d_call: TRBD2

cdr3_aa: CASSSTVAQFF
cdr3_nt: TGTGCCAGCAGCTCGACAGTTGCGCAGTTCTTC
v_call: TRBV5-6
j_call: TRBJ2-1
clone_size: -
d_call: -

cdr3_aa: CASSLYMTYEQYF
cdr3_nt: TGTGCCAGCAGCTTATATATGACCTACGAGCAGTACTTC
v_call: TRBV7-2
j_call: TRBJ2-7
clone_size: -
d_call: -

cdr3_aa: CASTSSPRGGRTAYNEQFF
cdr3_nt: TGTGCCAGCACCTCCTCGCCCCGAGGGGGACGGACAGCCTACAATGAGCAGTTCTTC
v_call: TRBV7-9
j_call: TRBJ2-1
clone_size: -
d_call: -

cdr3_aa: CSARSGGWKQPQHF
cdr3_nt: TGCAGTGCCCGATCGGGGGGTTGGAAGCAGCCCCAGCATTTT
v_call: TRBV20-1
j_call: TRBJ1-5
clone_size: -
d_call: -

cdr3_aa: CAWSVGYEQYF
cdr3_nt: TGTGCCTGGAGTGTCGGTTACGAGCAGTACTTC
v_call: TRBV30
j_call: TRBJ2-7
clone_size: -
d_call: -

cdr3_aa: CASRGAGQSLRAYF
cdr3_nt: TGTGCCAGCAGAGGGGCCGGACAGTCCCTCCGTGCGTACTTC
v_call: TRBV2
j_call: TRBJ2-5
clone_size: -
d_call: -

cdr3_aa: CASRRAPNTEAFF
cdr3_nt: TGTGCCAGCCGCAGAGCTCCCAACACTGAAGCTTTCTTT
v_call: TRBV5-5
j_call: TRBJ1-1
clone_size: -
d_call: -

cdr3_aa: CAWRPGTSGRDTQYF
cdr3_nt: TGTGCCTGGAGGCCGGGGACTAGCGGGAGAGATACGCAGTATTTT
v_call: TRBV30
j_call: TRBJ2-3
clone_size: -
d_call: TRBD2

cdr3_aa: CASSPWQGVFEQYF
cdr3_nt: TGTGCCAGCAGCCCCTGGCAGGGGGTTTTCGAGCAGTACTTC
v_call: TRBV6-2/TRBV6-3
j_call: TRBJ2-7
clone_size: few
d_call: TRBD1

cdr3_aa: CASSLDSGRGYNEQFF
cdr3_nt: TGCGCCAGCAGCTTGGATAGCGGGAGAGGTTACAATGAGCAGTTCTTC
v_call: TRBV5-1
j_call: TRBJ2-1
clone_size: -
d_call: TRBD2

cdr3_aa: CASSYSWNDRGNTEAFF
cdr3_nt: TGTGCCAGCAGTTACTCCTGGAACGACAGGGGGAACACTGAAGCTTTCTTT
v_call: TRBV6-2/TRBV6-3
j_call: TRBJ1-1
clone_size: -
d_call: TRBD1

cdr3_aa: CASFVSYEQYF
cdr3_nt: TGTGCCAGCTTTGTCAGTTACGAGCAGTACTTC
v_call: TRBV2
j_call: TRBJ2-7
clone_size: -
d_call: -

cdr3_aa: CASSPGVADTDTQYF
cdr3_nt: TGTGCCAGCAGCCCGGGGGTAGCGGACACAGATACGCAGTATTTT
v_call: TRBV27
j_call: TRBJ2-3
clone_size: -
d_call: -

cdr3_aa: CASSERGSGDYNEQFF
cdr3_nt: TGTGCCAGCAGCGAACGGGGCAGCGGGGATTACAATGAGCAGTTCTTC
v_call: TRBV6-4
j_call: TRBJ2-1
clone_size: -
d_call: TRBD2

cdr3_aa: CASSFNDGYEQYF
cdr3_nt: TGTGCCAGCAGTTTTAATGATGGGTACGAGCAGTACTTC
v_call: TRBV12-3/TRBV12-4
j_call: TRBJ2-7
clone_size: few
d_call: -

cdr3_aa: CASSLSGGAGETQYF
cdr3_nt: TGTGCCAGCAGTCTCTCGGGGGGCGCTGGAGAGACCCAGTACTTC
v_call: TRBV12-3/TRBV12-4
j_call: TRBJ2-5
clone_size: few
d_call: -

cdr3_aa: CASSLLLTGGYEQYF
cdr3_nt: TGCGCCAGCAGCCTACTTCTTACAGGGGGCTACGAGCAGTACTTC
v_call: TRBV5-1
j_call: TRBJ2-7
clone_size: few
d_call: TRBD1

cdr3_aa: CASSVGQAGVIYEQYF
cdr3_nt: TGTGCCAGCAGCGTGGGTCAAGCGGGAGTGATATACGAGCAGTACTTC
v_call: TRBV9
j_call: TRBJ2-7
clone_size: -
d_call: TRBD2

cdr3_aa: CASSPGTGRNTEAFF
cdr3_nt: TGTGCCAGCAGCCCGGGCACAGGGAGGAACACTGAAGCTTTCTTT
v_call: TRBV6-5
j_call: TRBJ1-1
clone_size: few
d_call: -

cdr3_aa: CASSLHGRLADYEQYF
cdr3_nt: TGTGCCAGCAGTCTACACGGAAGACTAGCTGACTACGAGCAGTACTTC
v_call: TRBV7-2
j_call: TRBJ2-7
clone_size: few
d_call: TRBD2

cdr3_aa: CASSLVASGSNEQFF
cdr3_nt: TGCGCCAGCAGCTTGGTGGCTAGCGGGAGCAATGAGCAGTTCTTC
v_call: TRBV5-1
j_call: TRBJ2-1
clone_size: few
d_call: TRBD2

cdr3_aa: CASSSGTGGSETQYF
cdr3_nt: TGTGCCAGCAGTTCCGGGACAGGGGGCTCGGAGACCCAGTACTTC
v_call: TRBV12-3/TRBV12-4
j_call: TRBJ2-5
clone_size: many
d_call: TRBD1

cdr3_aa: CASTQREGLDTQYF
cdr3_nt: TGTGCCAGTACCCAGCGGGAGGGCCTCGATACGCAGTATTTT
v_call: TRBV19
j_call: TRBJ2-3
clone_size: -
d_call: TRBD2

cdr3_aa: CASSITDPSAYNEQFF
cdr3_nt: TGTGCCAGCAGTATTACCGACCCTAGCGCGTACAATGAGCAGTTCTTC
v_call: TRBV27
j_call: TRBJ2-1
clone_size: few
d_call: -

cdr3_aa: CASSRREGQDTQYF
cdr3_nt: TGTGCCAGCAGTCGGCGGGAGGGTCAAGATACGCAGTATTTT
v_call: TRBV6-4
j_call: TRBJ2-3
clone_size: -
d_call: TRBD2

cdr3_aa: CSAPIAGQETQYF
cdr3_nt: TGCAGTGCCCCGATAGCAGGGCAAGAGACCCAGTACTTC
v_call: TRBV20-1
j_call: TRBJ2-5
clone_size: -
d_call: -

cdr3_aa: CSASLSGRSREQFF
cdr3_nt: TGCAGTGCTAGTCTTAGCGGGAGAAGTCGTGAGCAGTTCTTC
v_call: TRBV20-1
j_call: TRBJ2-1
clone_size: few
d_call: TRBD2

cdr3_aa: CASTGEGSRNTEAFF
cdr3_nt: TGTGCCAGCACCGGGGAGGGATCGAGGAACACTGAAGCTTTCTTT
v_call: TRBV14
j_call: TRBJ1-1
clone_size: few
d_call: -

cdr3_aa: CASSIPGTGKGEQYF
cdr3_nt: TGTGCCAGCAGTATCCCCGGGACAGGGAAGGGCGAGCAGTACTTC
v_call: TRBV27
j_call: TRBJ2-7
clone_size: -
d_call: TRBD1